A single T cell receptor (beta chain) is shown here with its context. Cohort assignment relied on participant-reported clinical history. Symptom resolution, clearance, or two negative PCRs marked the recovered donors of Cohort 3. V lost 6 bases to trimming and J lost 0 bases, with 8 bases between them. The CDR3 has 13 residues. The germline gives CDR1 MDHEN, CDR2 SYDVKM. The record originates from a study of blood T cell repertoires in COVID-19. Across the whole study: Samples taken during acute and convalescent COVID-19 were collected in the United States, Italy and Spain.

Data came from immunoSEQ multiplex PCR; TCRdb stores just in-frame clones and leaves some out. Seen here are a few hundred thousand clones, more than 75% observed once, and the top ten hold almost 3%. This clonotype originated in a young woman who had recovered from COVID-19. This chain uses TRBV28 with TRBJ1-1; no reliable D call. Sequencing was performed on PBMCs or T cells enriched from blood (not recorded which). CDR3 DNA sequence: TGTGCCAGCAGGGCCGCCTTGAACACTGAAGCTTTCTTT. Residues: CASRAALNTEAFF.